Each of the 26 T cell receptor beta chains below was sequenced from the same sample in a study of shared clonotypes between healthy human individuals. Some clones are missing from TCRdb's copy, which holds only in-frame ones; the method was immunoSEQ multiplex PCR. The table records around 2,000,000 clones, about 93% of them present only once. Only CD45RO-negative cells positively selected for CCR7 counted as naive CD8 cells, so terminally differentiated effector memory CD45RA+ cells were excluded. The source material was naive CD8+ T cells from PBMCs. These TCRs come from a man between 18 and 35 years old in good health. Some clones in this sample may be carry-over from other donors' samples.

J is TRBJ1-1 and V is TRBV28; no clear D gene. Looked up from germline, CDR1 is MDHEN and CDR2 is SYDVKM. Trimming shortened V by 6 bases and J by 0 bases, and 14 bases separated the two germline ends. The CDR3 is 15 amino acids. CDR3 amino acids: CASSPPQEMNTEAFF. The CDR3 DNA reads TGTGCCAGCAGCCCCCCCCAAGAAATGAACACTGAAGCTTTCTTT.

Concerning this clone itself: Within the sample, other DNA sequences also encode this same CDR3. This chain links TRBV27 with TRBJ2-3; unclear D gene. This CDR3 region has 13 residues. V lost 6 bases and J lost 2, with 9 bases in between. The germline gives CDR1 MNHEY, CDR2 SMNVEV (reference sequence). CDR3 nucleotides: TGTGCCAGCAGCTCCCCCCCCACAGATACGCAGTATTTT. This sequence encodes CASSSPPTDTQYF.

The V gene is TRBV30, the J gene TRBJ2-1; no reliable D call. The CDR3 consists of 10 residues. Germline V gene data show CDR1 as GTSNPN and CDR2 as SVGIG (reference sequence). Trimming stripped 3 bases from V and 9 bases from J, with 6 bases between. This CDR3 reads CAWRTAEQFF. The CDR3 nucleotides read TGTGCCTGGAGGACGGCTGAGCAGTTCTTC. Based on the CDR3 plus reference TRBV30 and TRBJ2-1, the full variable domain is SQTIHQWPATLVQPVGSPLSLECTVEGTSNPNLYWYRQAAGRGLQLLFYSVGIGQISSEVPQNLSASRPQDRQFILSSKKLLLSDSGFYLCAWRTAEQFFGPGTRLTVL.

The chain recombines TRBV5-1 with TRBJ2-7, with D possibly TRBD2 on 7 matching bases. V lost 3 bases and J 3 bases, leaving 16 bases between the germline ends. The germline V gene encodes CDR1 SGHRS and CDR2 YFSETQ. This CDR3 has 15 residues. The CDR3 DNA is TGCGCCAGCAGCTGGGGGGGCAGGGACCTCTACGAGCAGTACTTC. Encoded protein: CASSWGGRDLYEQYF.

The CDR3 sequence: CASSLSGGGRSLSGANVLTF. In DNA form, the CDR3 reads TGTGCCAGCAGCTTGAGTGGGGGCGGGAGGAGCCTCTCTGGGGCCAACGTCCTGACTTTC. V and J are TRBV13 and TRBJ2-6; 8 bases are shared with TRBD2. This CDR3 is 20 amino acids long. The J segment lost 0 bases and the V segment lost 3 bases, leaving 13 bases of the junction unmatched. CDR1 is PRHDT, CDR2 FYEKMQ, per germline (reference sequence).

This chain connects TRBV6-6 to TRBJ2-7; D may be TRBD2 (6 bases). CDR1 is MNHNY and CDR2 is SVGAGI in the germline V gene (reference sequence). Trimming left V 8 bases short and J 1 base short, with 15 bases between. The length of the CDR3 is 14 residues. This chain's CDR3 is CASLGGRASYEQYF. CDR3 DNA: TGTGCCAGCCTTGGGGGGAGAGCTTCCTACGAGCAGTACTTC.

The V gene is TRBV5-1, the J gene TRBJ2-3, with 7 bases that match TRBD1. After removal of 3 bases from V and 1 base from J, the junction contained 8 bases not matched to a gene. Germline assignment: CDR1 SGHRS and CDR2 YFSETQ. The CDR3 is made up of 16 amino acids. The CDR3 region is CASSSRPDRRTDTQYF. CDR3 DNA sequence: TGCGCCAGCAGCTCCCGACCGGACAGGCGCACAGATACGCAGTATTTT.

This clone appeared a single time. The gene calls are TRBV5-6 and TRBJ1-4; D is possibly TRBD1 (6 bases). The CDR3 runs 13 residues. The germline CDR1 and CDR2 sequences are SGHDT and YYEEEE. V dropped 3 bases and J dropped 8 bases, with 11 bases sitting between them. CDR3 residues: CASSSGAWEKLFF. DNA of the CDR3: TGTGCCAGCAGCTCGGGGGCTTGGGAAAAACTGTTTTTT.

This rearrangement joins TRBV7-2 to TRBJ2-1; a possible D gene is TRBD2 (6 bases). CDR1 is SGHTA, CDR2 FQGNSA, per germline. The length of the CDR3 is 15 residues. Trimming removed 5 bases at V and 0 bases at J, with 11 bases between. The CDR3 protein is CASSPTGDSYNEQFF. The DNA for the CDR3 is TGTGCCAGCAGCCCGACGGGGGACTCCTACAATGAGCAGTTCTTC.

This clone was observed once. The sample contains more than one DNA sequence encoding this CDR3. V and J are TRBV9 and TRBJ1-1; D call uncertain. Germline assignment: CDR1 SGDLS and CDR2 YYNGEE. V lost 4 bases and J lost 3, with 7 bases in between. The length of the CDR3 is 12 residues. The CDR3 nucleotides are TGTGCCAGCAGCCCGCAGGACACTGAAGCTTTCTTT. Translation gives CASSPQDTEAFF.

This chain uses TRBV11-2 with TRBJ2-7; perhaps TRBD2 as D (5 bases). Germline lookup yields CDR1 SGHAT and CDR2 FQNNGV. The V gene lost 4 bases and the J gene lost 3 bases, with 10 bases spanning the gap. The CDR3 has 13 amino acids. This CDR3 is CASSSGKLYEQYF. CDR3 DNA sequence: TGTGCCAGCAGCTCGGGGAAACTCTACGAGCAGTACTTC.

The rearrangement links TRBV7-3 to TRBJ1-1, with 8 bases aligning to TRBD1. Germline-derived CDR1 and CDR2 are SGHTA and FQGTGA. This CDR3 is built from 16 residues. V was clipped by 0 bases and J by 0 bases; unmatched bases: 3. In nucleotides, the CDR3 is TGTGCCAGCAGCTTAACCCGACAGGGGATGAACACTGAAGCTTTCTTT. Its protein product is CASSLTRQGMNTEAFF.

Regarding this clone: In the same sample, other DNA sequences code for this CDR3. The genes are TRBV27 and TRBJ2-7; TRBD2 matches at 12 bases. With 5 bases clipped from V and 5 bases from J, the junction kept 7 bases outside the gene matches. Germline V lookup: CDR1 MNHEY, CDR2 SMNVEV (reference sequence). The CDR3 contains 15 residues. The CDR3 nucleotides are TGTGCCAGCAGTCTAAGACTAGCGGGAGCGAACGAGCAGTACTTC. Translating gives CASSLRLAGANEQYF.

A note on this clone: This likely stems from a read error, as it lies one base from a far larger clone. Other DNA sequences from this sample encode an identical CDR3 as well. The chain couples TRBV28 to TRBJ1-1, with D maybe TRBD1 (5 bases). Germline V gene data show CDR1 as MDHEN and CDR2 as SYDVKM. Trimming left V 3 bases short and J 4 bases short, with 6 bases between. CDR3 length: 12 amino acids. CDR3 coding DNA: TGTGCCAGCAGTTTGAGGGGCACTGAAGCTTTCTTT. Translation: CASSLRGTEAFF.

Note on this clone: The same CDR3 arises from other DNA sequences in this sample as well. The chain links TRBV29-1 to TRBJ2-1; D is uncertain. V lost 6 bases and J lost 10, with 4 bases in between. This CDR3 has 8 residues. Germline V gene lookup returns CDR1 SQVTM and CDR2 ANQGSEA. CDR3 amino acids: CSVGEQFF. CDR3 DNA sequence: TGCAGCGTGGGAGAGCAGTTCTTC.

The V call is TRBV9, the J call TRBJ2-1; 8 bases are shared with TRBD1. Germline loops: CDR1 SGDLS, CDR2 YYNGEE. After removal of 10 bases from V and 2 bases from J, the junction contained 8 bases not matched to a gene. CDR3 size: 14 residues. The CDR3 here is CASAGGNPYNEQFF. The DNA for the CDR3 is TGTGCCTCGGCAGGGGGCAATCCCTACAATGAGCAGTTCTTC.

The gene calls are TRBV5-4 and TRBJ2-3, with 11 bases lining up with TRBD1. Germline V gene sequence: CDR1 SGHNT, CDR2 YYREEE (reference sequence). The CDR3 is 16 residues long. V shed 4 bases and J 1 base; nucleotides not matched to a gene: 5. The CDR3 coding sequence is TGTGCCAGCAGCGCGGACAGGGGGCTGGGCACAGATACGCAGTATTTT. Translated, it gives CASSADRGLGTDTQYF.

The chain employs TRBV7-9 and TRBJ2-1; D gene unclear. The germline gives CDR1 SEHNR, CDR2 FQNEAQ (reference sequence). This CDR3 has 12 amino acids. Trimming stripped 5 bases from V and 8 bases from J, with 10 bases between. This chain's CDR3 is CASSHNIYEQFF. The CDR3 DNA reads TGTGCCAGCAGCCACAATATCTATGAGCAGTTCTTC.

This chain uses TRBV5-4 with TRBJ2-7, with D possibly matching TRBD2 (6 bases). The CDR3 contains 15 residues. Per the germline V gene, CDR1 is SGHNT and CDR2 is YYREEE (reference sequence). V gave up 0 bases and J gave up 0 bases, with 10 bases separating them. CDR3: CASSLGRGTSYEQYF. In nucleotides, the CDR3 is TGTGCCAGCAGCTTGGGGCGCGGGACCTCCTACGAGCAGTACTTC.

For the CDR3, the DNA is TGCAGCGTAGTAGGGACAGAGGGAGGACAAAGTCTCCGCGGTTCCCAGCATTTT. This codes for CSVVGTEGGQSLRGSQHF. The gene calls are TRBV29-1 and TRBJ1-5, with 7 nucleotides matching TRBD1. The ends lost 6 bases at V and 11 bases at J; junction bases unmatched: 28. The germline CDR1 and CDR2 sequences are SQVTM and ANQGSEA. The CDR3 has 18 amino acids. Full variable domain (outside the CDR3, taken from reference TRBV29-1 and TRBJ1-5): SAVISQKPSRDICQRGTSLTIQCQVDSQVTMMFWYRQQPGQSLTLIATANQGSEATYESGFVIDKFPISRPNLTFSTLTVSNMSPEDSSIYLCSVVGTEGGQSLRGSQHFGDGTRLSIL.

This rearrangement joins TRBV27 to TRBJ2-6; TRBD1 might be the D (6 bases). The CDR3 has 16 amino acids. The V and J ends lost 3 bases and 4 bases respectively, with 13 bases between them. Looked up from germline, CDR1 is MNHEY and CDR2 is SMNVEV (reference sequence). CDR3 DNA: TGTGCCAGCAGTTTTGGGCCAGGGGTCGGGGCCAACGTCCTGACTTTC. It specifies CASSFGPGVGANVLTF.

The chain joins TRBV6-1 to TRBJ1-4; 8 bases are a match to TRBD1. Germline V lookup: CDR1 MNHNS, CDR2 SASEGT. J was trimmed by 10 bases and V by 4 bases; bases with no gene match: 11. The CDR3 has 15 residues. CDR3 sequence: CASSGRGHLEGKLFF. CDR3 bases: TGTGCCAGCAGTGGCAGGGGGCATTTGGAAGGAAAACTGTTTTTT.

The chain carries TRBV29-1 and TRBJ2-2; TRBD1 matches at 7 bases. The V gene end was trimmed by 5 bases and the J gene end by 6 bases; junction bases not matched to a gene: 9. CDR3 length: 14 amino acids. The germline V gene encodes CDR1 SQVTM and CDR2 ANQGSEA. The CDR3 DNA is TGCAGCGTTCCGGACAGGTTTTTTTCCGGGGAGCTGTTTTTT. It translates to CSVPDRFFSGELFF.

Note on this clone: Different DNA sequences within this sample yield the same CDR3. This chain links TRBV12-5 with TRBJ2-1; 7 bases are a match to TRBD2. The CDR3 has 15 residues. The junction had 2 bases not matched to a gene; V was cut back by 3 bases and J by 0 bases. The germline CDR1 and CDR2 sequences are LGHNT and FRNRAP. The CDR3 loop is CASGLGGSSYNEQFF. CDR3 DNA sequence: TGTGCTAGTGGTTTAGGCGGGAGCTCCTACAATGAGCAGTTCTTC. Looking up the rest from reference TRBV12-5 and TRBJ2-1 gives the full variable domain: DARVTQTPRHKVTEMGQEVTMRCQPILGHNTVFWYRQTMMQGLELLAYFRNRAPLDDSGMPKDRFSAEMPDATLATLKIQPSEPRDSAVYFCASGLGGSSYNEQFFGPGTRLTVL.

The chain has TRBV27 and TRBJ2-7; D remains ambiguous. The CDR3 runs to 13 residues. Germline V gene lookup returns CDR1 MNHEY and CDR2 SMNVEV (reference sequence). The V gene lost 1 base and the J gene lost 7 bases, with 11 bases spanning the gap. Here the CDR3 reads CASSLWVASEQYF. The DNA for the CDR3 is TGTGCCAGCAGTTTATGGGTGGCGAGTGAGCAGTACTTC.

The chain employs TRBV27 and TRBJ2-2, with 8 bases that match TRBD1. Trimming at V came to 0 bases and at J to 6 bases, leaving 12 bases not matched to a gene. This CDR3 has 18 residues. Germline CDR1 reads MNHEY; CDR2 reads SMNVEV (reference sequence). Here the CDR3 reads CASSLSGSRGHISGELFF. As DNA, the CDR3 is TGTGCCAGCAGTTTATCGGGATCCAGGGGGCATATTTCCGGGGAGCTGTTTTTT.